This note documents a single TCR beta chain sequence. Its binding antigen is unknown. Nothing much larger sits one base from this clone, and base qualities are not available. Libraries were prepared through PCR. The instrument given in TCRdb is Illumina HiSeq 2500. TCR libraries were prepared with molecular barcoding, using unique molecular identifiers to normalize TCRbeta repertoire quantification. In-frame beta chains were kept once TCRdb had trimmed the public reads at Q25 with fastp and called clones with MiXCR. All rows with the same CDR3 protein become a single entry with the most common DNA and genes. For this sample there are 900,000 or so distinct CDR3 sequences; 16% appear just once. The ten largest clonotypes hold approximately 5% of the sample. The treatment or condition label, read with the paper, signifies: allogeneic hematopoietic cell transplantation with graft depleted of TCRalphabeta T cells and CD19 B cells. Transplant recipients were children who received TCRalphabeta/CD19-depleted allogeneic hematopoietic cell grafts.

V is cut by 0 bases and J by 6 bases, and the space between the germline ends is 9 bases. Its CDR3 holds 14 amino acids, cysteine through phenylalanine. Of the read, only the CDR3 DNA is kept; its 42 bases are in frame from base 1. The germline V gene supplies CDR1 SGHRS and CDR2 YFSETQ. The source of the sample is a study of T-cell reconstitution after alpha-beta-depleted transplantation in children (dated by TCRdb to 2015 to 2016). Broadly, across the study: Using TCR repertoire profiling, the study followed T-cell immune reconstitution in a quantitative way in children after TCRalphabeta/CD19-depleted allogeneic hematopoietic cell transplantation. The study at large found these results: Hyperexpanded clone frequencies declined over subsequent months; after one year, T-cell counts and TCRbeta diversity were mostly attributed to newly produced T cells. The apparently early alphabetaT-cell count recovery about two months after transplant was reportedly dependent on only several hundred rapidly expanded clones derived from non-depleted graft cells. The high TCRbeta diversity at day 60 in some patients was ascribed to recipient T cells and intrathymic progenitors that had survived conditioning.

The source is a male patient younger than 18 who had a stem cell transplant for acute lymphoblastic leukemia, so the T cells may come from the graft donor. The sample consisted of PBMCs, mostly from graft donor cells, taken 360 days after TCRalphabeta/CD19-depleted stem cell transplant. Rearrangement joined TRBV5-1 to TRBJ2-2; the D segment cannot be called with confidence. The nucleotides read TGCGCCAGCAGCTTGGTCGGTTCCCCCGGGGAGCTGTTTTTT. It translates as CASSLVGSPGELFF.